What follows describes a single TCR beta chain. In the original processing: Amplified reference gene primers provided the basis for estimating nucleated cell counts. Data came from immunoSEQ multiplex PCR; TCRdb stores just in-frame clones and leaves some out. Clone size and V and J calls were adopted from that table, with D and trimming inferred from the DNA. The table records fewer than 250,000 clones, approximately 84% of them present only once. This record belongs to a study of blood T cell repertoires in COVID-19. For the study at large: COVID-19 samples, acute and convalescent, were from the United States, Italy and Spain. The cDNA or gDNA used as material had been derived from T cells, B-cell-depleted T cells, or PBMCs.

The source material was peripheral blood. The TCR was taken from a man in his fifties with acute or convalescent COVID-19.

CDR3 bases: TGTGCCATCAGTGAGCCCCGCGAGCGCTCCGAGCAGTTCTTC. Translated, it gives CAISEPRERSEQFF. The rearrangement links TRBV10-3 to TRBJ2-1, with D unresolved. The CDR3 has 14 amino acids. CDR1 ENHRY and CDR2 SYGVKD come from the germline V gene. V lost 2 bases and J lost 10, with 15 bases in between.